This note documents a single T cell receptor beta chain sequence. The antigen is unknown. The data belong to a study of T cell repertoires in cytomegalovirus infection. Study-wide context: It can be stated that public TCR beta signatures indicated CMV infection as well as a matching HLA type. Whole-study findings and limits: CMV-specific TCR beta clonotypes restricted by HLA-C were the ones dominating the ex vivo response.

MiXCR, run by TCRdb on the reads, gives a single entry per CDR3 protein. The sample records about 160,000 distinct CDR3 sequences, 15% to 20% being singletons. Sequencing input: CD8+ T cells from PBMCs. The origin of this receptor is a human donor in good health (CMV status not recorded). Some clones in this sample may be carry-over from other donors' samples.

CDR3 in amino acids: CASSQEIEYNEQFF. In DNA, the CDR3 is TGTGCCAGCAGCCAAGAGATAGAATACAATGAGCAGTTCTTC. The V and J genes are TRBV4-2 and TRBJ2-1, with D unclear. CDR1 is LGHNA and CDR2 is YNFKEQ in the germline V gene. This CDR3 region has 14 residues. V was clipped by 0 bases and J by 4 bases, with 7 bases between them.